This TCR beta chain was identified during a study of neoadjuvant anti-PD-1 for oral cavity cancer. Study results and caveats: PBMC Gini-index clonality exceeded responders' in non-responders post-nivolumab.

These newly diagnosed stage II-IVA oral cavity squamous cell carcinoma patients had no prior systemic or radiation treatment. The V segment lost 3 bases and the J segment 2 bases; nucleotides outside the gene matches: 8. Germline loops: CDR1 SGHAT, CDR2 FQNNGV. This CDR3 is 16 amino acids long. Assay: immunoSEQ multiplex PCR; the TCRdb copy retains only in-frame clones and omits some. The table includes 55,000 to 80,000 clones, more than 70% detected once. A note on this clone: The target antigen is unknown.

The source was PBMCs, collected before nivolumab (anti-PD-1) treatment. The TCR comes from a person aged 35 to 85 with oral cavity squamous cell carcinoma. The chain combines TRBV11-2 with TRBJ2-3, with 7 bases fitting TRBD2. CDR3: CASSFKRDGFTDTQYF. As DNA, the CDR3 is TGTGCCAGCAGCTTCAAGCGGGACGGCTTCACAGATACGCAGTATTTT.